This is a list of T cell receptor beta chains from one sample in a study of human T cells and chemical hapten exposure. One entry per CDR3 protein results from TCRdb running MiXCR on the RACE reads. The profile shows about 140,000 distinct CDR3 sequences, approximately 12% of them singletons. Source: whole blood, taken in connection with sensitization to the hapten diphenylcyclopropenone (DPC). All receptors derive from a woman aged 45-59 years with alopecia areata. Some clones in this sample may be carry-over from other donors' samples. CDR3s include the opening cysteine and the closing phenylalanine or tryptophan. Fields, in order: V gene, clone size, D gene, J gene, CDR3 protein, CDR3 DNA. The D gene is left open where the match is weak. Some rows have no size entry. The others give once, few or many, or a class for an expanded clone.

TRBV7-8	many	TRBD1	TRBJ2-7	CASSLKQGKGEQYF	TGTGCCAGCAGCTTAAAACAGGGGAAAGGCGAGCAGTACTTC
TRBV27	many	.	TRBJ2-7	CAPRRGHEQYF	TGTGCCCCCCGGAGGGGCCACGAGCAGTACTTC
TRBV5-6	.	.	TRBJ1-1	CASSLWPPGTEAFF	TGTGCCAGCAGCTTGTGGCCCCCGGGCACTGAAGCTTTCTTT
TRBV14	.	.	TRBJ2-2	CASSQDGRGTGELFF	TGTGCCAGCAGCCAAGATGGGCGGGGCACCGGGGAGCTGTTTTTT
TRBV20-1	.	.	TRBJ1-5	CSASGTVASPQHF	TGCAGTGCTAGTGGGACGGTGGCTTCGCCCCAGCATTTT
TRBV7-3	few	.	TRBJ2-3	CASSLERTSTDTQYF	TGTGCCAGCAGCTTAGAACGAACTAGCACAGATACGCAGTATTTT
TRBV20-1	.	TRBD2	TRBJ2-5	CSPPLGEGAETQYF	TGCAGCCCCCCGCTAGGGGAGGGCGCAGAGACCCAGTACTTC
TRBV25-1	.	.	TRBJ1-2	CASSDPGRRYGYTF	TGTGCCAGCAGTGATCCGGGACGGCGCTATGGCTACACCTTC
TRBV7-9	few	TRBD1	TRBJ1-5	CASSQNGQAWTLYSNQPQHF	TGTGCCAGCAGCCAGAACGGACAGGCCTGGACCCTTTATAGCAATCAGCCCCAGCATTTT
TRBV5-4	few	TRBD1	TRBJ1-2	CASSLDRGLSYTF	TGTGCCAGCAGCTTAGACAGGGGGCTTAGCTACACCTTC
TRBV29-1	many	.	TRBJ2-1	CSVEVGALPEQFF	TGCAGCGTTGAGGTGGGAGCCCTCCCTGAGCAGTTCTTC
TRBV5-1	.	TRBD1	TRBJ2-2	CASSRGQGRNTGELFF	TGCGCCAGCAGCCGGGGACAGGGGAGAAACACCGGGGAGCTGTTTTTT
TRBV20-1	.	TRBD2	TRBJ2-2	CSASPSASGTNTGELFF	TGCAGTGCTAGCCCCTCGGCCAGCGGGACCAACACCGGGGAGCTGTTTTTT
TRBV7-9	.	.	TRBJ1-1	CASSLDGTWAAEAFF	TGTGCCAGCAGCTTAGACGGGACATGGGCCGCTGAAGCTTTCTTT
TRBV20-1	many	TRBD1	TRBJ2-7	CSARHPGQGASYEQYF	TGCAGTGCTAGACATCCTGGACAGGGGGCCTCCTACGAGCAGTACTTC
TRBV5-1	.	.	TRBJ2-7	CASSLDSGHEQYF	TGCGCCAGCAGCTTAGATAGCGGACACGAGCAGTACTTC
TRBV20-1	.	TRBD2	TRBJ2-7	CSARDYKRGTYEQYF	TGCAGTGCTAGAGATTATAAGCGGGGCACCTACGAGCAGTACTTC
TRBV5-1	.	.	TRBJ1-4	CASSLTSTNEKLFF	TGCGCCAGCAGCTTGACCTCAACTAATGAAAAACTGTTTTTT
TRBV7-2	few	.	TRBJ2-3	CASSPNPSAQDTQYF	TGTGCCAGCAGCCCCAATCCATCCGCCCAAGATACGCAGTATTTT
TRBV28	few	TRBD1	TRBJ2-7	CASSTGGLMREQYF	TGTGCCAGCAGTACAGGGGGTTTGATGCGCGAGCAGTACTTC
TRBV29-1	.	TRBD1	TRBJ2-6	CSVGLTGVGANVLTF	TGCAGCGTTGGGCTTACAGGGGTAGGGGCCAACGTCCTGACTTTC
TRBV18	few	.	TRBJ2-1	CASSQGVTYNEQFF	TGTGCCAGCTCACAAGGGGTCACCTACAATGAGCAGTTCTTC
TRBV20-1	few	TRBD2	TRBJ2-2	CSARPAGGTRSGELFF	TGCAGTGCTAGACCGGCGGGGGGTACTCGGAGCGGGGAGCTGTTTTTT
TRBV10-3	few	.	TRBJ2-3	CAISPGASTDTQYF	TGTGCCATCAGTCCGGGAGCTAGCACAGATACGCAGTATTTT
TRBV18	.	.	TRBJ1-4	CASSPTGPRAEKLFF	TGTGCCAGCTCACCTACGGGACCTCGAGCTGAAAAACTGTTTTTT
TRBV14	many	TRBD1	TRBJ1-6	CASSLRTGNNSPLHF	TGTGCCAGCAGCCTTCGGACAGGGAACAATTCACCCCTCCACTTT
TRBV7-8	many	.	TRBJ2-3	CASSSWGMLSDTQYF	TGTGCCAGCAGCTCCTGGGGGATGCTTTCAGATACGCAGTATTTT
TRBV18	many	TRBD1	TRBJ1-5	CASSRGQGAGQPQHF	TGTGCCAGCTCGCGGGGACAGGGGGCTGGTCAGCCCCAGCATTTT
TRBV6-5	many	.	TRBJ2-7	CASARIYGTEQYF	TGTGCCAGCGCCCGAATTTACGGAACCGAGCAGTACTTC
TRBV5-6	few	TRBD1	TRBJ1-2	CASSSGQGSYGYTF	TGTGCCAGCAGCTCAGGACAGGGATCATATGGCTACACCTTC
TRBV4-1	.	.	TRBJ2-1	CASSQAPQSSYNEQFF	TGCGCCAGCAGCCAAGCCCCACAAAGCTCCTACAATGAGCAGTTCTTC
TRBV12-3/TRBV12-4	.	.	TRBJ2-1	CASTRRVSDLGDNEQFF	TGTGCCAGCACCAGAAGGGTATCGGACCTCGGGGACAATGAGCAGTTCTTC
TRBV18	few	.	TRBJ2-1	CAAGQNYNEQFF	TGTGCCGCCGGACAGAACTACAATGAGCAGTTCTTC
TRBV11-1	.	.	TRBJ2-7	CASSLGRAAYEQYF	TGTGCCAGCAGCTTAGGTAGGGCCGCCTACGAGCAGTACTTC
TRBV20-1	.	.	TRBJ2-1	CSARTTPGNEQFF	TGCAGTGCTAGGACTACCCCTGGGAATGAGCAGTTCTTC
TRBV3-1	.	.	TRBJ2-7	CASSQDPGPSYEQYF	TGTGCCAGCAGCCAAGATCCCGGGCCCTCCTACGAGCAGTACTTC
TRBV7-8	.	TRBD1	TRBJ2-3	CASRGRVGTGGTDTQYF	TGTGCCAGCAGAGGTCGAGTAGGGACAGGGGGCACAGATACGCAGTATTTT
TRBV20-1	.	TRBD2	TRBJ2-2	CSAPRTSSGLRGTGELFF	TGCAGTGCCCCCCGGACTAGCTCTGGACTGCGGGGCACCGGGGAGCTGTTTTTT
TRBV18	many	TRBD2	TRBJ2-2	CASSPRKSGSSTGELFF	TGTGCCAGCTCACCAAGGAAGAGCGGGAGCTCCACCGGGGAGCTGTTTTTT
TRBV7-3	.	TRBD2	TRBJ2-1	CASSPRLAGGYNEQFF	TGTGCCAGCAGCCCCAGACTAGCGGGAGGGTACAATGAGCAGTTCTTC
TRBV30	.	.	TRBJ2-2	CAWSPRIGRTNTGELFF	TGTGCCTGGAGTCCTCGTATAGGGAGAACGAACACCGGGGAGCTGTTTTTT
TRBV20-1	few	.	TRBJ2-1	CSANALPGARGNEQFF	TGCAGTGCTAACGCACTACCGGGGGCCAGGGGCAATGAGCAGTTCTTC
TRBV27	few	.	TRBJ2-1	CASSLPESYNEQFF	TGTGCCAGCAGTTTACCAGAATCCTACAATGAGCAGTTCTTC
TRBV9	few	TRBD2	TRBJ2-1	CASSRPSGRFSYNEQFF	TGTGCCAGCAGCCGCCCTAGCGGGAGGTTCTCCTACAATGAGCAGTTCTTC
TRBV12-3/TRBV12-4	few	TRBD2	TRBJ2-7	CASSSGRWAYEQYF	TGTGCCAGCAGTAGCGGGAGGTGGGCCTACGAGCAGTACTTC
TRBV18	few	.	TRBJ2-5	CASSPPAGLGETQYF	TGTGCCAGCTCACCACCGGCGGGACTCGGGGAGACCCAGTACTTC
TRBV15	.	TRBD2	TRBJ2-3	CATSRPRTSGTTDTQYF	TGTGCCACCAGCAGGCCCAGGACTAGCGGGACCACAGATACGCAGTATTTT
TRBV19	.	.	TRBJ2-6	CASSRGRGASGANVLTF	TGTGCCAGTAGCAGGGGCAGGGGGGCCTCTGGGGCCAACGTCCTGACTTTC
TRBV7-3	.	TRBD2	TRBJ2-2	CASSLGGTSQSGELFF	TGTGCCAGCAGCTTGGGAGGGACTAGCCAATCCGGGGAGCTGTTTTTT
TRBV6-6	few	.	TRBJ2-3	CASSYPGMADTQYF	TGTGCCAGCAGTTACCCAGGGATGGCAGATACGCAGTATTTT